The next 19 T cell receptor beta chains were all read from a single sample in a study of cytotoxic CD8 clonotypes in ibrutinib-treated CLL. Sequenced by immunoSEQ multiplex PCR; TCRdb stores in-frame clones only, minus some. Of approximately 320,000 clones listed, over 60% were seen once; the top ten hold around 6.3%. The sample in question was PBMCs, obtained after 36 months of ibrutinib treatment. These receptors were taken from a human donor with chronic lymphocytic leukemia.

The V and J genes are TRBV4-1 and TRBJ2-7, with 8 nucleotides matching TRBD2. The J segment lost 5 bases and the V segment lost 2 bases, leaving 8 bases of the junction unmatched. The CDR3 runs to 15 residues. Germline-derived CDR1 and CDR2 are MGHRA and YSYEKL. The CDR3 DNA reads TGCGCCAGCAGCCAACGTCTCGGGGGGGGTAACGAGCAGTACTTC. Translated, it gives CASSQRLGGGNEQYF.

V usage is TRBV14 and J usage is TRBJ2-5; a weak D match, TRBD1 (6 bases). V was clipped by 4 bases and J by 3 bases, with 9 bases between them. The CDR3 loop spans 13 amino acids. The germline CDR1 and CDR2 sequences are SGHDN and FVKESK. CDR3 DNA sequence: TGTGCCAGCAGCCCTAGGGGGAAAGAGACCCAGTACTTC. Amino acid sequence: CASSPRGKETQYF. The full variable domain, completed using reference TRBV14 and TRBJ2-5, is EAGVTQFPSHSVIEKGQTVTLRCDPISGHDNLYWYRRVMGKEIKFLLHFVKESKQDESGMPNNRFLAERTGGTYSTLKVQPAELEDSGVYFCASSPRGKETQYFGPGTRLLVL.

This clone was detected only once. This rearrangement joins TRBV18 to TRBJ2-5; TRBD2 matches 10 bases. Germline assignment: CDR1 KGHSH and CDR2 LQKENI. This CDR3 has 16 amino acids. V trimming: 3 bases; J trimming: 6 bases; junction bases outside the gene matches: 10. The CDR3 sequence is CASSPLPTSGVKTQYF. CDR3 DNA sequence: TGTGCCAGCTCACCCCTTCCCACTAGCGGGGTAAAGACCCAGTACTTC.

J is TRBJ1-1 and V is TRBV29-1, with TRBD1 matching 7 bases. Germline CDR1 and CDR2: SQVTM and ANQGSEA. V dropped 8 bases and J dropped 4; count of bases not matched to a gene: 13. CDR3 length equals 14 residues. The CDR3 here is CSHKPTGAGTEAFF. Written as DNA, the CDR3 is TGCAGCCATAAACCTACAGGGGCGGGCACTGAAGCTTTCTTT.

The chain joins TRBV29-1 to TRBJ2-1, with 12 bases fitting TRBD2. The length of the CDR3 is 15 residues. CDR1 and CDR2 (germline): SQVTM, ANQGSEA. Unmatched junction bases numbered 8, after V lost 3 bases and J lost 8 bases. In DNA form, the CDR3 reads TGCAGCGTTGACCCTAGCGGGAGGGCCATGGATGAGCAGTTCTTC. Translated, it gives CSVDPSGRAMDEQFF.

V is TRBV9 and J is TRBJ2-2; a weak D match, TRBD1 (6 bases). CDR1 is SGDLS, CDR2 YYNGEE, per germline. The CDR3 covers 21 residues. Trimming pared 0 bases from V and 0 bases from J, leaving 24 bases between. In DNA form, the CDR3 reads TGTGCCAGCAGCGTAGTGATGACAGGAAGAAAATGGAGACCGAACACCGGGGAGCTGTTTTTT. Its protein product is CASSVVMTGRKWRPNTGELFF.

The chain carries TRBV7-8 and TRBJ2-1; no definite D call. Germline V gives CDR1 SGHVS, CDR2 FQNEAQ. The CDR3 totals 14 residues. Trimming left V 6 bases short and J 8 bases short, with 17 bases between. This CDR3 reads CASSWESSHDEQFF. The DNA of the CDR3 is TGTGCCAGCAGTTGGGAATCCTCCCACGATGAGCAGTTCTTC. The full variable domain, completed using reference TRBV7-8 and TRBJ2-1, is GAGVSQSPRYKVAKRGQDVALRCDPISGHVSLFWYQQALGQGPEFLTYFQNEAQLDKSGLPSDRFFAERPEGSVSTLKIQRTQQEDSAVYLCASSWESSHDEQFFGPGTRLTVL.

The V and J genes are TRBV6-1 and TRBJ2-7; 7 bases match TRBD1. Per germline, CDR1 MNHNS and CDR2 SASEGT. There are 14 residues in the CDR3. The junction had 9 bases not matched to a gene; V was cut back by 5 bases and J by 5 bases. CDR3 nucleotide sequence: TGTGCCAGCAGTCCAACGACAGGGATCCACGAGCAGTACTTC. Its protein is CASSPTTGIHEQYF.

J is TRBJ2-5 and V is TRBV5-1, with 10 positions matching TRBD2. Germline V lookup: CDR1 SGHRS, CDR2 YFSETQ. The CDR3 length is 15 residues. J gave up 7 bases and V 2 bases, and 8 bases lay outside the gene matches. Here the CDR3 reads CASSFKSSGSVTQYF. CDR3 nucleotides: TGCGCCAGCAGCTTTAAGTCTAGCGGGAGTGTGACCCAGTACTTC.

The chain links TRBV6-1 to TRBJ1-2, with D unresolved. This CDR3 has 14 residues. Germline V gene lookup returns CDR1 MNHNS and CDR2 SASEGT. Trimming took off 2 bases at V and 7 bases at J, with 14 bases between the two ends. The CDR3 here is CASSEKIGVFGYTF. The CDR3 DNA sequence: TGTGCCAGCAGTGAAAAAATCGGGGTCTTTGGCTACACCTTC.

The CDR3 loop is CATRTGTGISYEQYF. In DNA form, the CDR3 reads TGTGCCACCCGAACGGGAACAGGGATTTCCTACGAGCAGTACTTC. V usage is TRBV6-5 and J usage is TRBJ2-7; D perhaps matches TRBD1 (6 bases). CDR3 length equals 15 residues. V lost 10 bases to trimming and J lost 1 base, with 20 bases between them. Germline-derived CDR1 and CDR2 are MNHEY and SVGAGI.

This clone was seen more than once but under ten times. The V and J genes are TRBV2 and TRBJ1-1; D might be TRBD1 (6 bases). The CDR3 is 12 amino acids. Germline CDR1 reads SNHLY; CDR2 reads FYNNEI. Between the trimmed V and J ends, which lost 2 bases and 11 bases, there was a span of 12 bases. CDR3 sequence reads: CASSELTGQAFF. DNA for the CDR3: TGTGCCAGCAGTGAACTTACAGGGCAGGCTTTCTTT. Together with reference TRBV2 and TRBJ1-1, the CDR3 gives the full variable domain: EPEVTQTPSHQVTQMGQEVILRCVPISNHLYFYWYRQILGQKVEFLVSFYNNEISEKSEIFDDQFSVERPDGSNFTLKIRSTKLEDSAMYFCASSELTGQAFFGQGTRLTVV.

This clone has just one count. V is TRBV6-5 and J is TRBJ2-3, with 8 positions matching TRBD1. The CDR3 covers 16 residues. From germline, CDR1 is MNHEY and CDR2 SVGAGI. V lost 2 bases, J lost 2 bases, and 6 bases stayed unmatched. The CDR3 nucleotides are TGTGCCAGCAGTTACGGGACAGGACCGATCACAGATACGCAGTATTTT. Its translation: CASSYGTGPITDTQYF.

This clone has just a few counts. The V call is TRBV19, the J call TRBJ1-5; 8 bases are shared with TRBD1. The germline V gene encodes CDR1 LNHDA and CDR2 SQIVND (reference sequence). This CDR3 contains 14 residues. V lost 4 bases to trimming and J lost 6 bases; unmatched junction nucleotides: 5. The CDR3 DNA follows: TGTGCCAGTAGTAGGCAGGGGGCTTCTCAGCCCCAGCATTTT. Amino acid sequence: CASSRQGASQPQHF.

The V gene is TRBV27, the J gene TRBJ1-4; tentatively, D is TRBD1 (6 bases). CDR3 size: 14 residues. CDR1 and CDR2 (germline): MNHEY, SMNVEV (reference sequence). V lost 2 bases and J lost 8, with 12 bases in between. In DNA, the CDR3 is TGTGCCAGCAGTTTAAGGGGGAGTCGGGAAAAACTGTTTTTT. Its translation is CASSLRGSREKLFF.

Here the CDR3 reads CASGGHWQFF. For the CDR3, the DNA is TGTGCCAGCGGAGGCCACTGGCAGTTCTTC. The genes are TRBV9 and TRBJ2-1; tentative D call: TRBD2 (5 bases). CDR1 is SGDLS, CDR2 YYNGEE, per germline. The CDR3 covers 10 residues. The V gene lost 7 bases and the J gene lost 12 bases, with 11 bases spanning the gap.

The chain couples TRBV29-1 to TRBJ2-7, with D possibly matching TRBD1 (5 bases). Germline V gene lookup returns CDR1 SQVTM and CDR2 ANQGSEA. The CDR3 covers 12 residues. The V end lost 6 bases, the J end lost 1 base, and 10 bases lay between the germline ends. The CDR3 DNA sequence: TGCAGCGTCACCAGGGATTCCTACGAGCAGTACTTC. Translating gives CSVTRDSYEQYF.

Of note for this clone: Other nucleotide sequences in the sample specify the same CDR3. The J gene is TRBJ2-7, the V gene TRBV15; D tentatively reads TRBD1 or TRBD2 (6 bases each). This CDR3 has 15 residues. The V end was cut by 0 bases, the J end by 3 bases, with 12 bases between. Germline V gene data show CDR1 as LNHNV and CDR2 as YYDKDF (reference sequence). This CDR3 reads CATSRDGGLSYEQYF. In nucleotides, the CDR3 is TGTGCCACCAGCAGAGATGGGGGGCTGAGCTACGAGCAGTACTTC.

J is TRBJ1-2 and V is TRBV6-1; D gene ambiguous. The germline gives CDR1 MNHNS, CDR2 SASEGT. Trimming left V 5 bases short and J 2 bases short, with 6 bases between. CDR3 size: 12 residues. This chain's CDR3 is CASSLGNYGYTF. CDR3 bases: TGTGCCAGCAGTTTGGGGAACTATGGCTACACCTTC.